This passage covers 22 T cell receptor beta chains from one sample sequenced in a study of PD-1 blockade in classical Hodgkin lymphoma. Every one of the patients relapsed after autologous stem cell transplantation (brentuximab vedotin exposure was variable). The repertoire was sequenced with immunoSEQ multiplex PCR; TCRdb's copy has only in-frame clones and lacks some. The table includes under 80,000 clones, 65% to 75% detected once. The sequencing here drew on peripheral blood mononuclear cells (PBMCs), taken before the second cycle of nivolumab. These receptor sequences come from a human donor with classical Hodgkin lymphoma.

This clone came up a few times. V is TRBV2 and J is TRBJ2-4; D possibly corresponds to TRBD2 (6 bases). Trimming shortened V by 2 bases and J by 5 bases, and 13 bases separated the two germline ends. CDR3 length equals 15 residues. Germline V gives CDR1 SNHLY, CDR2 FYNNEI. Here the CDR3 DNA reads TGTGCCAGCAGTGAATATGGGGGGTTGGAAAACATTCAGTACTTC. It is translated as CASSEYGGLENIQYF. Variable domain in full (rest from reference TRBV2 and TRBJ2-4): EPEVTQTPSHQVTQMGQEVILRCVPISNHLYFYWYRQILGQKVEFLVSFYNNEISEKSEIFDDQFSVERPDGSNFTLKIRSTKLEDSAMYFCASSEYGGLENIQYFGAGTRLSVL.

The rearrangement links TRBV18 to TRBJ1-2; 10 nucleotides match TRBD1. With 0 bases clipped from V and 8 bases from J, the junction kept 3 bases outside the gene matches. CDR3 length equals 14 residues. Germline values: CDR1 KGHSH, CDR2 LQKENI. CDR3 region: CASSPPGQGQGYTF. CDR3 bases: TGTGCCAGCTCACCACCGGGACAGGGGCAAGGCTACACCTTC.

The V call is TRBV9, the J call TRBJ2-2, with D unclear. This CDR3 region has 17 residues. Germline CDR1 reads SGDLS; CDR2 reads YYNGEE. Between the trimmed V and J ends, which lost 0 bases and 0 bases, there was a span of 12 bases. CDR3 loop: CASSVGGPSANTGELFF. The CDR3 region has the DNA TGTGCCAGCAGCGTAGGAGGACCAAGCGCGAACACCGGGGAGCTGTTTTTT. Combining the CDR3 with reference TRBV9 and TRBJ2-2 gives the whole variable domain DSGVTQTPKHLITATGQRVTLRCSPRSGDLSVYWYQQSLDQGLQFLIQYYNGEERAKGNILERFSAQQFPDLHSELNLSSLELGDSALYFCASSVGGPSANTGELFFGEGSRLTVL.

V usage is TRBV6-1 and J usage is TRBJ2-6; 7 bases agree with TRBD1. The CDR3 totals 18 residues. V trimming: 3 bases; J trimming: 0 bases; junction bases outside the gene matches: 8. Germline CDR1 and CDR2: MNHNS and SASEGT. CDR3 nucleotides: TGTGCCAGCAGTGAGCCACAGGGGTTAGGCTCTGGGGCCAACGTCCTGACTTTC. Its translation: CASSEPQGLGSGANVLTF.

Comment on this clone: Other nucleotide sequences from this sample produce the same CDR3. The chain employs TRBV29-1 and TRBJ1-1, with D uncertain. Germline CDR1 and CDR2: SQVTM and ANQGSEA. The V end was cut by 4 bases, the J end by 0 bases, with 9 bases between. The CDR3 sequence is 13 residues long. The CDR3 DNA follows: TGCAGCGTTGGTCAAGGATTGAACACTGAAGCTTTCTTT. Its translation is CSVGQGLNTEAFF.

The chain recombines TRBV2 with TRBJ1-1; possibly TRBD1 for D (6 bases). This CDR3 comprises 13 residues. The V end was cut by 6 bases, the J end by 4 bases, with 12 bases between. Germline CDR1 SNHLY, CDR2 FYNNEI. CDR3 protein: CASRSDRLTEAFF. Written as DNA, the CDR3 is TGTGCCAGCAGGTCGGACAGACTCACTGAAGCTTTCTTT.

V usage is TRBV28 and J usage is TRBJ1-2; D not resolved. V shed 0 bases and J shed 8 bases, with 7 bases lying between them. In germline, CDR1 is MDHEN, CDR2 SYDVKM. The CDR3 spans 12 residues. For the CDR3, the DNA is TGTGCCAGCAGTTTATGGGGGAGCGGCTACACCTTC. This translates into CASSLWGSGYTF.

CDR3 bases: TGCGCCAGCAGCCAAGAGGGAGGGGGCAGGGAGCTGTTTTTT. This translates into CASSQEGGGRELFF. The chain has TRBV4-1 and TRBJ2-2; D is possibly TRBD1 or TRBD2 (7 bases each). Trimming stripped 0 bases from V and 9 bases from J, with 11 bases between. The CDR3 consists of 14 residues. Per germline, CDR1 MGHRA and CDR2 YSYEKL.

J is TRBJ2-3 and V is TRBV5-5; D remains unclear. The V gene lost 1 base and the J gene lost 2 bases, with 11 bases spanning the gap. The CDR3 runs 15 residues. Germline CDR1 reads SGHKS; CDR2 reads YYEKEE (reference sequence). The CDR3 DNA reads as TGTGCCAGCAGCTTGTCCGGTTTGGCCACAGATACGCAGTATTTT. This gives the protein CASSLSGLATDTQYF.

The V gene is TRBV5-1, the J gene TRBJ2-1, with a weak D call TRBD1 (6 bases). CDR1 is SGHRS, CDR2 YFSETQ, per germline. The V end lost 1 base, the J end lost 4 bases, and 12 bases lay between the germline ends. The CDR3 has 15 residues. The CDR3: CASSLRQGSYNEQFF. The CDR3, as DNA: TGCGCCAGCAGCTTGCGGCAGGGGAGTTACAATGAGCAGTTCTTC.

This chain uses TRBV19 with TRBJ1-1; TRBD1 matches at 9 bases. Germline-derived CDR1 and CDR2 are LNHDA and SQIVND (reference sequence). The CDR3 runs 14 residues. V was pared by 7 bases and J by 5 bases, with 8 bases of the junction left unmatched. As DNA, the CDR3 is TGTGCCAGTACCTCACAGGGGGCGTTTACTGAAGCTTTCTTT. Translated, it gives CASTSQGAFTEAFF.

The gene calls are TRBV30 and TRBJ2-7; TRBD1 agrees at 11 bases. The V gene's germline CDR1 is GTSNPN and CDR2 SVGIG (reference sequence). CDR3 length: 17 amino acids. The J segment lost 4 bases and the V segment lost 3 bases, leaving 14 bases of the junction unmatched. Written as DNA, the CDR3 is TGTGCCTGGAGCCCAGATCTAACCGGGACAGGGGGTTACGAGCAGTACTTC. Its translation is CAWSPDLTGTGGYEQYF.

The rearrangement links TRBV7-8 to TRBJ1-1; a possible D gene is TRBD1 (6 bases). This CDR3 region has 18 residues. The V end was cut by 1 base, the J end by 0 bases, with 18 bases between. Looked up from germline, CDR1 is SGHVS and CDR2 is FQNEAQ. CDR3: CASSLENRRQGMNTEAFF. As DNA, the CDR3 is TGTGCCAGCAGCTTAGAGAACCGGAGGCAGGGGATGAACACTGAAGCTTTCTTT.

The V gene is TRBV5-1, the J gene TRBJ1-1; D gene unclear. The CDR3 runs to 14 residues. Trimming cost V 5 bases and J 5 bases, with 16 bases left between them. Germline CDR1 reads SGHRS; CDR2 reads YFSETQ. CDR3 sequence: CASSPEGRKTEAFF. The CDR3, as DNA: TGCGCCAGCAGTCCCGAGGGAAGGAAAACTGAAGCTTTCTTT.

This CDR3 reads CASSLTGLVRTDTQYF. The DNA for the CDR3 is TGTGCCAGCAGCTTAACAGGCCTAGTACGCACAGATACGCAGTATTTT. The genes are TRBV11-2 and TRBJ2-3, with TRBD1 as a possible D gene (5 bases). The germline gives CDR1 SGHAT, CDR2 FQNNGV. This CDR3 spans 16 amino acids. V was clipped by 2 bases and J by 1 base, with 13 bases between them.

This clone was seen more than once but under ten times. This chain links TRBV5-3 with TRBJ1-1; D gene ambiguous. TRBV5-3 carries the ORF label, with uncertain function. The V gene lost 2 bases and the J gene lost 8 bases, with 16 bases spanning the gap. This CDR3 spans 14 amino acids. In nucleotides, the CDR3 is TGTGCCAGAAGCTTCCAGTGGACGTCGGTCGAAGCTTTCTTT. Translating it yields CARSFQWTSVEAFF.

CDR3 sequence reads: CASSLEQGVYEQYF. DNA of the CDR3: TGTGCCAGCAGCTTAGAACAGGGAGTCTACGAGCAGTACTTC. This chain joins TRBV13 and TRBJ2-7; weak D call: TRBD1 (6 bases). V lost 1 base and J 3 bases, leaving 10 bases between the germline ends. The CDR3 runs 14 residues. The germline CDR1 and CDR2 sequences are PRHDT and FYEKMQ (reference sequence).

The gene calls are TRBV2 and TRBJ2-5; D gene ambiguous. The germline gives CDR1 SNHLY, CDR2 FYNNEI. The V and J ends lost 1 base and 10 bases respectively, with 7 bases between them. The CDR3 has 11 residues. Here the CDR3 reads CASSEGVNQYF. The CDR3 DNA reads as TGTGCCAGCAGTGAAGGGGTCAACCAGTACTTC. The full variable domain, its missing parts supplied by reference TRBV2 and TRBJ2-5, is EPEVTQTPSHQVTQMGQEVILRCVPISNHLYFYWYRQILGQKVEFLVSFYNNEISEKSEIFDDQFSVERPDGSNFTLKIRSTKLEDSAMYFCASSEGVNQYFGPGTRLLVL.

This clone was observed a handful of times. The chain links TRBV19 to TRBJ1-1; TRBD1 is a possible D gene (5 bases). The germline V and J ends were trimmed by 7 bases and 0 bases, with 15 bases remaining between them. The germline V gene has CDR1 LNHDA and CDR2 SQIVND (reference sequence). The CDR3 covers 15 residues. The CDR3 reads CASTTDSFMNTEAFF. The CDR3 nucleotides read TGTGCCAGTACCACAGACAGTTTTATGAACACTGAAGCTTTCTTT.

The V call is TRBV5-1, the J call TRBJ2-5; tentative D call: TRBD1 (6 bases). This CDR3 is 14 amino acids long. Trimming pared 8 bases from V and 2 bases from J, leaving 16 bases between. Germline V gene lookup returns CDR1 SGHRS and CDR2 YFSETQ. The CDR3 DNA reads TGCGCCAGTTCGACGACAGGTGTACAAGAGACCCAGTACTTC. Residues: CASSTTGVQETQYF.

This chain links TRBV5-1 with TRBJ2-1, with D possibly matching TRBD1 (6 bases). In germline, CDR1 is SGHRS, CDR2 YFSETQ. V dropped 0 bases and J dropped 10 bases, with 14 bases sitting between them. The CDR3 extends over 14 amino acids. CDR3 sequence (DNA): TGCGCCAGCAGCTTGGCCGGGACACCACCGGAGCAGTTCTTC. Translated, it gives CASSLAGTPPEQFF.

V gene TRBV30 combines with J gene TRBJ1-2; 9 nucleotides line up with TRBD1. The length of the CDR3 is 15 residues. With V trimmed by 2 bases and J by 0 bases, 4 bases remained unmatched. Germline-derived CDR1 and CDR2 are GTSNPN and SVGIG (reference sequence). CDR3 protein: CAWSTTGGSNYGYTF. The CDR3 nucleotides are TGTGCCTGGAGTACCACAGGGGGCTCTAACTATGGCTACACCTTC.